The next 7 T cell receptor beta chains were all read from a single sample in a study of blood T cell repertoires in COVID-19 (dated by TCRdb to the early 2020s). Preparation of the library involved the immunoSEQ multiplex PCR assay. TCRdb re-hosts the immuneACCESS table, in-frame sequences only. Its copies lack some clones; in the studies checked, an unresolved V gene accounts for under half of them, and the cause for the rest is not known. The sample has 60,000 to 65,000 clones on record, around 90% of them singletons. Jointly, the top ten make up roughly 9.2% of the sample. Sequenced input: peripheral blood. These receptors were collected from an elderly woman with active COVID-19.

This chain links TRBV28 with TRBJ2-7; TRBD1 aligns across 10 bases. The V and J ends lost 4 bases and 0 bases, in that order; junction bases with no gene match: 3. Germline-derived CDR1 and CDR2 are MDHEN and SYDVKM. The CDR3 loop spans 15 amino acids. CDR3 sequence (DNA): TGTGCCAGCAGTTCCGGGACAGGGGTCTCCTACGAGCAGTACGTC. It translates to CASSSGTGVSYEQYV.

The V gene is TRBV6-5, the J gene TRBJ2-7, with D maybe TRBD2 (5 bases). The V end lost 10 bases, the J end lost 2 bases, and 12 bases lay between the germline ends. This CDR3 is built from 12 residues. Looked up from germline, CDR1 is MNHEY and CDR2 is SVGAGI. This chain's CDR3 is CATWAGTYEQYV. The DNA of the CDR3 is TGTGCCACCTGGGCGGGTACCTACGAGCAGTACGTC.

DNA for the CDR3: TGTGCCAGCAGCCAATTCGGACAGAGTGAAGCTTTCTTT. Translated, it gives CASSQFGQSEAFF. The V and J genes are TRBV14 and TRBJ1-1; D perhaps matches TRBD1 (6 bases). This CDR3 region has 13 residues. Trimming cost V 2 bases and J 7 bases, with 11 bases left between them. The germline gives CDR1 SGHDN, CDR2 FVKESK.

V and J are TRBV7-9 and TRBJ1-1; D gene ambiguous. The CDR3 is 15 residues long. Germline V gives CDR1 SEHNR, CDR2 FQNEAQ (reference sequence). V dropped 3 bases and J dropped 3 bases, with 14 bases sitting between them. Written as DNA, the CDR3 is TGTGCCAGCAGCTTCTCTCGGGTAATGGACACTGAAGCTTTCTTT. Translating gives CASSFSRVMDTEAFF.

The chain is built from TRBV7-8 and TRBJ1-6, with 8 bases matching TRBD1. The CDR3 is 15 residues long. The germline V gene encodes CDR1 SGHVS and CDR2 FQNEAQ. V was clipped by 5 bases and J by 7 bases; unmatched bases: 7. For the CDR3, the DNA is TGTGCCAGCAGCACCGGACAGGGACTGAATTCACCCCTCCACTTT. The encoded protein is CASSTGQGLNSPLHF.

The chain joins TRBV6-4 to TRBJ2-1, with TRBD2 identical over 13 bases. The CDR3 sequence is 15 residues long. Germline values: CDR1 MRHNA, CDR2 SNTAGT. V gave up 5 bases and J gave up 6 bases; unmatched junction bases: 4. This CDR3 reads CASSKLAGGLNEQFF. For the CDR3, the DNA is TGTGCCAGCAGTAAACTAGCGGGAGGGCTCAATGAGCAGTTCTTC.

This clone was detected only once. The rearrangement joins TRBV4-1 to TRBJ2-6; a possible D gene is TRBD1 (6 bases). Germline CDR1 reads MGHRA; CDR2 reads YSYEKL. Trimming took 2 bases from V and 0 from J, leaving 14 bases between them. This CDR3 contains 18 residues. CDR3 in amino acids: CASSQFSQGSSGANVLTF. The DNA of the CDR3 is TGCGCCAGCAGCCAATTCTCACAGGGCAGCTCTGGGGCCAACGTCCTGACTTTC.